This TCR beta chain comes out of a study of T cell clonality in common variable immunodeficiency. Generated by immunoSEQ multiplex PCR, the TCRdb table keeps only in-frame clones and is missing some. The sample yields some 50,000 clones, without any singletons. This clone was seen many times. The read halts 3 residues ahead of the CDR3 end, with the missing end drawn from the germline J gene. Per germline, CDR1 DFQATT and CDR2 SNEGSKA (reference sequence). The V gene end was trimmed by 5 bases and the J gene end by 5 bases; junction bases not matched to a gene: 3. The CDR3 is made up of 14 amino acids.

The receptor comes from a person aged 18 to 75 in good health. The chain links TRBV20-1 to TRBJ2-3; the match to TRBD2 covers 14 bases. Sequencing was done on a sample of peripheral blood mononuclear cells. The covered CDR3 bases are TGCAGTGCTGGGACTAGCGGGAGAAAAGATACG. Translating gives CSAGTSGRKDT. The whole CDR3 is CSAGTSGRKDTQYF.